This T cell receptor beta chain appears in the sequencing data of a study of blood T cell repertoires in COVID-19. Study in general: Samples taken during acute and convalescent COVID-19 were collected in the United States, Italy and Spain. T cells, B-cell-depleted T cells, or PBMCs supplied cDNA or gDNA.

Per the authors' pipeline: Quantification of nucleated cells was approximated via reference gene primer amplification. Profiling relied on immunoSEQ multiplex PCR, and the TCRdb table lists in-frame clones only, not all of them. V, J and clone size were drawn from that table, and D and trimming were deduced from the DNA. The sample lists a few hundred thousand clones, approximately 86% occurring once. V was pared by 3 bases and J by 1 base, with 1 base of the junction left unmatched. The CDR3 is 15 residues long. Germline V gene data show CDR1 as SGHNT and CDR2 as YENEEA. Sequenced input: peripheral blood. This sequence was found in a woman aged 55-75 years with COVID-19, enrolled during active disease. The J gene is TRBJ2-5, the V gene TRBV11-3, with TRBD2 identical over 11 bases. The CDR3, as DNA: TGTGCCAGCAGCTTTAGCGGGGGGGCCCAAGAGACCCAGTACTTC. Residues: CASSFSGGAQETQYF. The full variable domain, its missing parts supplied by reference TRBV11-3 and TRBJ2-5, is EAGVVQSPRYKIIEKKQPVAFWCNPISGHNTLYWYLQNLGQGPELLIRYENEEAVDDSQLPKDRFSAERLKGVDSTLKIQPAELGDSAVYLCASSFSGGAQETQYFGPGTRLLVL.